What follows are 8 T cell receptor beta chains derived from one specimen sequenced in a study of Ad26.COV2.S vaccination and SARS-CoV-2 variants. Libraries were prepared by immunoSEQ multiplex PCR; TCRdb keeps only in-frame clonotypes and omits some of them. The sample shows 200,000 to 250,000 clones, roughly 90% of them seen only once. Treatment meaning: around 19 received Ad26.COV2.S at low or high dose, single or two shots; about 5 received placebo; per-sample allocation not given. The study sampled participants on day 63 after the first vaccine or placebo injection. Sequencing used peripheral blood, obtained in a trial of Ad26.COV2.S vaccine versus placebo. These receptor sequences come from a person between 18 and 60 years old who received the Ad26.COV2.S COVID-19 vaccine or a placebo.

The rearrangement uses TRBV21-1 and TRBJ1-3; the table names TRBD1, a call not compared with the DNA. TRBV21-1 is deemed a pseudogene. This CDR3 region has 17 residues. The CDR3: CASSKGEGTPPGNTIYF. CDR3 DNA sequence: TGTGCCAGCAGCAAAGGAGAGGGGACACCTCCTGGAAACACCATATATTTT.

CDR3 loop: CASSPGTGEGGLFF. The DNA of the CDR3 is TGCGCCAGCAGCCCCGGGACAGGGGAAGGTGGACTGTTTTTT. The chain employs TRBV5-1 and TRBJ1-4; 10 bases fit TRBD1. CDR3 length: 14 residues. Germline V gene sequence: CDR1 SGHRS, CDR2 YFSETQ. The V and J ends lost 4 bases and 13 bases, in that order; junction bases with no gene match: 10. The full variable domain, completed using reference TRBV5-1 and TRBJ1-4, is KAGVTQTPRYLIKTRGQQVTLSCSPISGHRSVSWYQQTPGQGLQFLFEYFSETQRNKGNFPGRFSGRQFSNSRSEMNVSTLELGDSALYLCASSPGTGEGGLFFGSGTQLSVL.

This clone occurred many times. The chain joins TRBV5-1 to TRBJ1-2; no definite D call. Trimming left V 0 bases short and J 8 bases short, with 8 bases between. CDR1 and CDR2 (germline): SGHRS, YFSETQ. The CDR3 is 12 residues long. CDR3 loop: CASSLERIGYTF. The CDR3 DNA sequence: TGCGCCAGCAGCTTGGAGCGAATCGGCTACACCTTC.

The J gene is TRBJ1-6, the V gene TRBV7-3, with D possibly matching TRBD1 (5 bases). The CDR3 length is 15 residues. Germline V CDR1 and CDR2: SGHTA, FQGTGA. V dropped 2 bases and J dropped 9 bases, with 14 bases sitting between them. The chain's CDR3 is CASSLFGGWVSPLHF. CDR3 DNA: TGTGCCAGCAGCTTATTCGGGGGGTGGGTTTCACCCCTCCACTTT.

This clone was picked up one time. The V and J genes are TRBV13 and TRBJ2-7; 7 bases fit TRBD2. Per germline, CDR1 PRHDT and CDR2 FYEKMQ (reference sequence). The CDR3 is 16 amino acids. With 5 bases clipped from V and 5 bases from J, the junction kept 15 bases outside the gene matches. The CDR3 bases are TGTGCCAGCAGCAGAGCCGGAGGACTAGTTAACGACGAGCAGTACTTC. Its translation: CASSRAGGLVNDEQYF.

The chain is built from TRBV30 and TRBJ2-7, with a tentative D call TRBD1 (5 bases). The V end was cut by 1 base, the J end by 3 bases, with 7 bases between. CDR3 length: 12 residues. In germline, CDR1 is GTSNPN, CDR2 SVGIG (reference sequence). The CDR3 DNA is TGTGCCTGGAGTGCTCAGGGCTACGAGCAGTACTTC. It specifies CAWSAQGYEQYF.

This chain connects TRBV7-6 to TRBJ2-2; the match to TRBD2 covers 9 bases. The CDR3 covers 15 residues. Losses at the gene ends were 5 bases for V and 5 bases for J; bases not matched to a gene: 6. The germline CDR1 and CDR2 sequences are SGHVS and FNYEAQ. The CDR3 DNA sequence: TGTGCCAGCAGCAAGGGACTAGCAGATACCGGGGAGCTGTTTTTT. Its protein product is CASSKGLADTGELFF.

In DNA, the CDR3 is TGCAGCGTTAAGGGGAACCCGAGCTATGGCTACACCTTC. Its translation: CSVKGNPSYGYTF. The rearrangement uses TRBV29-1 and TRBJ1-2, with D possibly matching TRBD1 (5 bases). V lost 5 bases and J lost 4, with 14 bases in between. There are 13 residues in the CDR3. CDR1 and CDR2 (germline): SQVTM, ANQGSEA.